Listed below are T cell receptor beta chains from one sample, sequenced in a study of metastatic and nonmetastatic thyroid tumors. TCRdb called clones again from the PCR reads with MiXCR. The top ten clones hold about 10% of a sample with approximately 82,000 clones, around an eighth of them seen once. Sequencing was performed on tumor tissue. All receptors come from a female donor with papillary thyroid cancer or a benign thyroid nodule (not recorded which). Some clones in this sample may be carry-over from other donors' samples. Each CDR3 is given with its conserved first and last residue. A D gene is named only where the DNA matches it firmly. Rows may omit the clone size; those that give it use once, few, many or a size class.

CASSPIVSSGNTIYF	TGTGCCAGCAGCCCAATAGTTTCCTCGGGAAACACCATATATTTT	TRBJ1-3	TRBV2	NA	NA
CASSIQETQYF	TGCGCCAGCAGCATCCAAGAGACACAGTACTTC	TRBJ2-5	TRBV5-1	NA	NA
CASSTRPGEETQYF	TGCGCCAGCAGCACAAGACCGGGGGAAGAGACCCAGTACTTC	TRBJ2-5	TRBV5-1	NA	many
CASKIYRENTGELFF	TGTGCCAGCAAGATATACAGGGAGAACACCGGGGAGCTGTTTTTT	TRBJ2-2	TRBV6-1	NA	many
CASSESFYGYTF	TGTGCCAGCAGTGAATCCTTCTATGGCTACACCTTC	TRBJ1-2	TRBV2	NA	many
CASSFSGRAFLNEQFF	TGCGCCAGCAGCTTTTCCGGTAGGGCCTTTCTCAATGAGCAGTTCTTC	TRBJ2-1	TRBV5-1	NA	NA
CASSIIWVASGHPYNEQFF	TGTGCCAGTAGTATAATCTGGGTTGCTAGCGGGCACCCCTACAATGAGCAGTTCTTC	TRBJ2-1	TRBV19	TRBD2	NA
CASSLSQKETQYF	TGTGCCAGCAGCTTAAGTCAGAAAGAGACCCAGTACTTC	TRBJ2-5	TRBV7-2	NA	many
CASSSIKYEQYF	TGCGCCAGCAGCTCTATCAAGTATGAGCAGTACTTC	TRBJ2-7	TRBV5-1	NA	once
CASRGFAVSSYNEQFF	TGCGCCAGCAGGGGGTTTGCGGTTAGCTCCTACAATGAGCAGTTCTTC	TRBJ2-1	TRBV5-1	NA	many
CAWAVQNVNYGYTF	TGTGCCTGGGCCGTACAGAACGTAAACTATGGCTACACCTTC	TRBJ1-2	TRBV30	NA	many
CSATGYSYEQYF	TGCAGTGCTACCGGGTACTCCTACGAGCAGTACTTC	TRBJ2-7	TRBV20-1	NA	many
CASSPRSLAGVGYNEQFF	TGTGCCAGCTCACCACGCTCGCTAGCGGGAGTCGGCTACAATGAGCAGTTCTTC	TRBJ2-1	TRBV18	TRBD2	NA
CSVAGDRANEQYF	TGCAGCGTTGCCGGGGACAGGGCAAACGAGCAGTACTTC	TRBJ2-7	TRBV29-1	TRBD1	many
CASRVSGRGTYNEQFF	TGTGCCAGCAGGGTCAGCGGGAGAGGAACCTACAATGAGCAGTTCTTC	TRBJ2-1	TRBV11-2	TRBD2	NA
CASSIDASGSLFF	TGTGCCAGTAGTATAGACGCGAGCGGGAGCCTGTTCTTC	TRBJ2-1	TRBV19	TRBD2	many
CASSRLRGGTEAFF	TGTGCCAGTAGTCGTTTAAGGGGTGGAACTGAAGCTTTCTTT	TRBJ1-1	TRBV19	NA	many
CSAVVVGRKQDTQYF	TGCAGTGCAGTAGTCGTGGGACGCAAACAGGATACGCAGTATTTT	TRBJ2-3	TRBV20-1	NA	many
CASSSPTGASYEQYF	TGTGCCAGCAGTTCCCCGACAGGGGCTAGCTACGAGCAGTACTTC	TRBJ2-7	TRBV6-2/TRBV6-3	TRBD1	few
CASSRGTSGEQYF	TGCGCCAGCAGCCGTGGGACTAGCGGCGAGCAGTACTTC	TRBJ2-7	TRBV4-1	TRBD2	NA
CASSGKRGNNEQFF	TGTGCCAGCTCCGGGAAGCGGGGGAACAATGAGCAGTTCTTC	TRBJ2-1	TRBV7-9	TRBD2	NA
CASSFPEGELFF	TGTGCTAGCAGCTTCCCTGAGGGGGAGCTGTTTTTT	TRBJ2-2	TRBV7-7	NA	NA